The 17 T cell receptor beta chains below come from one sample, sequenced in a study of cytomegalovirus exposure and HLA in healthy donors (dated by TCRdb to 2016 to 2017). Libraries were made using the immunoSEQ multiplex PCR assay. For the multiplex PCR, a mixture combining 60 forward primers for TCR Vbeta segments and 13 reverse primers for TCR Jbeta segments was used. The table was pulled from immuneACCESS by TCRdb, which kept in-frame rearrangements only. Such tables lose some clones; where checked, under half of the loss comes from unresolved V genes, and the rest has no known cause. For this sample there are about 160,000 clones; 70% to 80% appear just once. Together, the top ten hold 8% to 10% of the sample. The sequencing input was PBMCs. These receptors were obtained from a man between 18 and 35 years old in good health and CMV-seropositive.

J is TRBJ2-7 and V is TRBV5-1; 9 bases map to TRBD1. Looked up from germline, CDR1 is SGHRS and CDR2 is YFSETQ. The CDR3 is made up of 16 amino acids. The junction had 8 bases not matched to a gene; V was cut back by 3 bases and J by 1 base. Written as DNA, the CDR3 is TGCGCCAGCAGCTCCAACCCGGGACAGGGTTCCTACGAGCAGTACTTC. It codes for CASSSNPGQGSYEQYF. Looking up the rest from reference TRBV5-1 and TRBJ2-7 gives the full variable domain: KAGVTQTPRYLIKTRGQQVTLSCSPISGHRSVSWYQQTPGQGLQFLFEYFSETQRNKGNFPGRFSGRQFSNSRSEMNVSTLELGDSALYLCASSSNPGQGSYEQYFGPGTRLTVT.

The V call is TRBV5-1, the J call TRBJ2-7, with 10 positions matching TRBD2. This CDR3 spans 16 amino acids. Germline V gives CDR1 SGHRS, CDR2 YFSETQ. Trimming cost V 4 bases and J 6 bases; bases outside gene matches: 13. The CDR3 DNA reads as TGCGCCAGCAGCAGACTTAGCGGGAGGTCCTCAGCCGAGCAGTACTTC. Translation: CASSRLSGRSSAEQYF.

The gene calls are TRBV10-1 and TRBJ2-2, with 7 bases aligning to TRBD2. Germline CDR1 reads WNHNN; CDR2 reads SYGVQD (reference sequence). The CDR3 runs to 14 residues. The junction had 3 bases not matched to a gene; V was cut back by 4 bases and J by 4 bases. The CDR3 DNA follows: TGCGCCAGCAGTGTTCCGGGGGGCACCGGGGAGCTGTTTTTT. Translating it yields CASSVPGGTGELFF.

The J gene is TRBJ2-1, the V gene TRBV5-1, with 11 bases fitting TRBD1. The J segment lost 3 bases and the V segment lost 4 bases, leaving 3 bases of the junction unmatched. This CDR3 spans 15 amino acids. Germline CDR1 is SGHRS and CDR2 is YFSETQ. The CDR3 region has the DNA TGCGCCAGCAGCCTCGGGACAGGGGGCTACAATGAGCAGTTCTTC. Translating it yields CASSLGTGGYNEQFF.

This chain uses TRBV4-1 with TRBJ1-2; D call uncertain. The germline V and J ends were trimmed by 1 base and 3 bases, with 15 bases remaining between them. Germline CDR1 is MGHRA and CDR2 is YSYEKL. The CDR3 has 16 amino acids. This chain's CDR3 is CASSQAPRGRDYGYTF. Written as DNA, the CDR3 is TGCGCCAGCAGCCAAGCCCCCCGTGGGAGGGACTATGGCTACACCTTC.

The V gene is TRBV2, the J gene TRBJ2-5; D is undetermined. V lost 6 bases, J lost 4 bases, and 12 bases lay in between. CDR1 is SNHLY and CDR2 is FYNNEI in the germline V gene. There are 13 residues in the CDR3. CDR3 DNA: TGTGCCAGCAGGGCCCGAATAAGAGAGACCCAGTACTTC. Protein sequence: CASRARIRETQYF. The full variable domain, in which reference TRBV2 and TRBJ2-5 provide the parts outside the CDR3, is EPEVTQTPSHQVTQMGQEVILRCVPISNHLYFYWYRQILGQKVEFLVSFYNNEISEKSEIFDDQFSVERPDGSNFTLKIRSTKLEDSAMYFCASRARIRETQYFGPGTRLLVL.

The chain uses TRBV25-1 and TRBJ2-1, with TRBD2 matching over 14 bases. The J segment lost 6 bases and the V segment lost 8 bases, leaving 3 bases of the junction unmatched. Germline V gives CDR1 MGHDK, CDR2 SYGVNS. This CDR3 is built from 14 residues. The CDR3 nucleotides are TGTGCCAGCGTGACTAGCGGGAGGGTCAATGAGCAGTTCTTC. Its translation is CASVTSGRVNEQFF.

This chain uses TRBV10-3 with TRBJ2-3; 12 positions agree with TRBD2. The CDR3 totals 16 residues. Germline V gives CDR1 ENHRY, CDR2 SYGVKD. V shed 3 bases and J 7 bases; nucleotides not matched to a gene: 8. DNA of the CDR3: TGTGCCATCAGTGATTCTAGCGGGGGGGCGCGGTATACGCAGTATTTT. Its translation is CAISDSSGGARYTQYF.

This clone has a handful of counts. The rearrangement uses TRBV27 and TRBJ2-2, with 7 bases lining up with TRBD2. CDR3 size: 14 residues. V dropped 8 bases and J dropped 3; count of bases not matched to a gene: 6. CDR1 MNHEY and CDR2 SMNVEV come from the germline V gene (reference sequence). The CDR3 loop reads CASSPGLYTGELFF. The CDR3 coding sequence is TGTGCCAGCTCACCGGGACTATACACCGGGGAGCTGTTTTTT.

This clone was counted a few times. The CDR3 DNA reads as TGTGCCAGCAGCTTGCTGGGAGTCTCCCTAAATGAGCAGTTCTTC. This encodes CASSLLGVSLNEQFF. The chain uses TRBV27 and TRBJ2-1; the D gene is possibly TRBD2 (5 bases). V lost 6 bases, J lost 7 bases, and 19 bases lay in between. This CDR3 region has 15 residues. Germline lookup yields CDR1 MNHEY and CDR2 SMNVEV (reference sequence).

The J gene is TRBJ1-1, the V gene TRBV25-1, with unresolved D. Trimming removed 1 base at V and 0 bases at J, with 6 bases between. Germline values: CDR1 MGHDK, CDR2 SYGVNS. The CDR3 has 14 residues. The CDR3 spells CASSESFLNTEAFF. The CDR3 DNA is TGTGCCAGCAGTGAATCTTTCCTGAACACTGAAGCTTTCTTT. Looking up the rest from reference TRBV25-1 and TRBJ1-1 gives the full variable domain: EADIYQTPRYLVIGTGKKITLECSQTMGHDKMYWYQQDPGMELHLIHYSYGVNSTEKGDLSSESTVSRIRTEHFPLTLESARPSHTSQYLCASSESFLNTEAFFGQGTRLTVV.

V is TRBV10-1 and J is TRBJ2-3, with D possibly TRBD2 on 6 matching bases. V lost 3 bases to trimming and J lost 5 bases, with 15 bases between them. This CDR3 contains 15 residues. Germline V gives CDR1 WNHNN, CDR2 SYGVQD (reference sequence). CDR3 in DNA: TGCGCCAGCAGTGATCCTCGCGGGAATCAAGATACGCAGTATTTT. The encoded protein is CASSDPRGNQDTQYF.

The CDR3 sequence: CASRLTGSYEQYF. CDR3 DNA sequence: TGTGCCAGCAGGTTAACGGGCTCCTACGAGCAGTACTTC. The V and J genes are TRBV2 and TRBJ2-7, with D unclear. V was cut by 6 bases and J by 0 bases, with 9 bases left in between. CDR1 SNHLY and CDR2 FYNNEI come from the germline V gene. The CDR3 is made up of 13 amino acids.

The V gene is TRBV4-1, the J gene TRBJ1-6; TRBD1 aligns across 7 bases. V lost 6 bases and J lost 5; bases outside the gene matches: 13. The CDR3 contains 17 residues. Germline V lookup: CDR1 MGHRA, CDR2 YSYEKL. CDR3 sequence reads: CASSPNQGGTDNSPLHF. CDR3 bases: TGCGCCAGCAGTCCAAATCAGGGGGGAACTGATAATTCACCCCTCCACTTT.

The V call is TRBV2, the J call TRBJ1-4; tentatively, D is TRBD1 (5 bases). Germline V gene sequence: CDR1 SNHLY, CDR2 FYNNEI. The CDR3 is 14 residues long. V was cut by 6 bases and J by 7 bases, with 15 bases left in between. CDR3 DNA sequence: TGTGCCAGCAGAGCCGGGACTAGCTCTGAAAAACTGTTTTTT. As protein: CASRAGTSSEKLFF.

This clone occurred a few times. The chain joins TRBV6-1 to TRBJ2-4; D perhaps matches TRBD2 (6 bases). Trimming stripped 7 bases from V and 10 bases from J, with 17 bases between. Germline lookup yields CDR1 MNHNS and CDR2 SASEGT. The CDR3 is 13 residues long. CDR3 sequence reads: CASTLLAGPIQYF. The CDR3 nucleotides are TGTGCCAGCACCCTTTTGGCGGGGCCAATTCAGTACTTC.

The CDR3 loop reads CASSFSPDSSIFGYTF. CDR3 bases: TGTGCCAGCAGTTTTTCCCCGGACAGTTCGATCTTTGGCTACACCTTC. The chain couples TRBV27 to TRBJ1-2, with D possibly TRBD1 on 6 matching bases. The CDR3 extends over 16 amino acids. V gave up 3 bases and J gave up 7 bases, with 21 bases separating them. Germline lookup yields CDR1 MNHEY and CDR2 SMNVEV (reference sequence).